The 22 T cell receptor beta chains reported below all come from one sample, sequenced in a study of shared clonotypes between healthy human individuals. Data came from immunoSEQ multiplex PCR; TCRdb stores just in-frame clones and leaves some out. Here the sample spans 560,000 or so clones, roughly 96% being singletons. Terminally differentiated effector memory CD45RA+ cells were excluded by CCR7 positive selection of CD45RO-negative cells. Sequenced: naive CD8+ T cells sorted from blood. These TCRs come from a woman between 25 and 40 years old in good health.

The genes are TRBV28 and TRBJ2-3; the D is unclear. Germline V lookup: CDR1 MDHEN, CDR2 SYDVKM. This CDR3 has 12 amino acids. Deletions cut 4 bases from V and 3 bases from J, with 5 bases between. The CDR3 region is CASSSATDTQYF. In DNA form, the CDR3 reads TGTGCCAGCAGTTCCGCGACAGATACGCAGTATTTT.

J is TRBJ2-1 and V is TRBV5-6; 11 nucleotides line up with TRBD2. Germline V gene data show CDR1 as SGHDT and CDR2 as YYEEEE. V trimming: 3 bases; J trimming: 2 bases; junction bases outside the gene matches: 4. The CDR3 length is 16 residues. CDR3: CASSWGTSGPYNEQFF. As DNA, the CDR3 is TGTGCCAGCAGCTGGGGGACTAGCGGTCCCTACAATGAGCAGTTCTTC.

This sequence joins TRBV28 and TRBJ2-1; 7 bases agree with TRBD1. Germline V CDR1 and CDR2: MDHEN, SYDVKM. CDR3 length: 19 amino acids. V lost 3 bases, J lost 4 bases, and 18 bases stayed unmatched. CDR3 bases: TGTGCCAGCAGTTTCCGGGACAGCCATTCCACGCCTCTATACAATGAGCAGTTCTTC. This gives the protein CASSFRDSHSTPLYNEQFF.

The V gene is TRBV27, the J gene TRBJ1-2; D remains unclear. Trimming cost V 5 bases and J 8 bases, with 21 bases left between them. Germline CDR1 is MNHEY and CDR2 is SMNVEV (reference sequence). The CDR3 length is 15 residues. The CDR3 reads CASSPDGRVYWGYTF. For the CDR3, the DNA is TGTGCCAGCAGTCCGGACGGTAGAGTCTACTGGGGCTACACCTTC.

The V and J genes are TRBV7-6 and TRBJ2-7, with TRBD2 matching over 7 bases. V lost 0 bases, J lost 5 bases, and 7 bases stayed unmatched. The germline V gene encodes CDR1 SGHVS and CDR2 FNYEAQ. The CDR3 extends over 15 amino acids. CDR3 in DNA: TGTGCCAGCAGCTTAGCTGGCGGGAGTGGGGACGAGCAGTACTTC. Protein product: CASSLAGGSGDEQYF.

The chain employs TRBV2 and TRBJ2-7; 8 bases fit TRBD1. CDR1 is SNHLY, CDR2 FYNNEI, per germline. This CDR3 is 14 amino acids long. V lost 5 bases to trimming and J lost 5 bases; unmatched junction nucleotides: 8. The CDR3 nucleotides are TGTGCCAGCAGTCCCGGACAGGGAGTCGACGAGCAGTACTTC. Protein product: CASSPGQGVDEQYF. Together with reference TRBV2 and TRBJ2-7, the CDR3 gives the full variable domain: EPEVTQTPSHQVTQMGQEVILRCVPISNHLYFYWYRQILGQKVEFLVSFYNNEISEKSEIFDDQFSVERPDGSNFTLKIRSTKLEDSAMYFCASSPGQGVDEQYFGPGTRLTVT.

The rearrangement uses TRBV2 and TRBJ1-6; D is unclear. Trimming took off 6 bases at V and 9 bases at J, with 18 bases between the two ends. This CDR3 spans 15 amino acids. The germline CDR1 and CDR2 sequences are SNHLY and FYNNEI. In DNA, the CDR3 is TGTGCCAGCAGAGAACAAGGCGGGATAAGTTCACCCCTCCACTTT. Translating it yields CASREQGGISSPLHF.

V gene TRBV19 combines with J gene TRBJ2-2; TRBD1 agrees at 7 bases. Germline CDR1 and CDR2: LNHDA and SQIVND (reference sequence). Trimming removed 7 bases from V and 5 bases from J; junction bases left unmatched: 7. This CDR3 contains 14 residues. The CDR3 reads CASMSQGVTGELFF. The CDR3 DNA sequence: TGTGCCAGTATGTCCCAGGGGGTGACCGGGGAGCTGTTTTTT. Full variable domain (missing parts from reference TRBV19 and TRBJ2-2): DGGITQSPKYLFRKEGQNVTLSCEQNLNHDAMYWYRQDPGQGLRLIYYSQIVNDFQKGDIAEGYSVSREKKESFPLTVTSAQKNPTAFYLCASMSQGVTGELFFGEGSRLTVL.

V usage is TRBV25-1 and J usage is TRBJ1-5; unclear D gene. Trimming took off 4 bases at V and 0 bases at J, with 7 bases between the two ends. CDR1 and CDR2 (germline): MGHDK, SYGVNS. The CDR3 runs 14 residues. CDR3 loop: CASSVGNSNQPQHF. The CDR3 DNA reads as TGTGCCAGCAGTGTGGGAAATAGCAATCAGCCCCAGCATTTT.

The chain carries TRBV5-8 and TRBJ2-7; 8 nucleotides agree with TRBD2. V was clipped by 2 bases and J by 2 bases; unmatched bases: 9. The CDR3 has 16 residues. Germline V gives CDR1 SGHTS, CDR2 YDEGEE. The CDR3 region has the DNA TGTGCCAGCAGCTTCAGCGGTTTAGCGGGGACCTACGAGCAGTACTTC. Residues: CASSFSGLAGTYEQYF.

As to this clone: Within the sample, other DNA sequences also encode this same CDR3. The chain recombines TRBV11-2 with TRBJ2-7, with 9 positions matching TRBD2. CDR1 and CDR2 from the germline V gene are SGHAT and FQNNGV. The ends lost 3 bases at V and 2 bases at J; junction bases unmatched: 2. This CDR3 has 14 residues. The CDR3 spells CASSFGGRAYEQYF. The CDR3 DNA reads as TGTGCCAGCAGCTTCGGCGGGAGGGCCTACGAGCAGTACTTC.

This chain connects TRBV27 to TRBJ2-7; 8 nucleotides match TRBD2. Trimming removed 5 bases from V and 3 bases from J; junction bases left unmatched: 6. Germline CDR1 MNHEY, CDR2 SMNVEV (reference sequence). This CDR3 is 14 amino acids long. This CDR3 reads CASSHRGGGYEQYF. CDR3 nucleotides: TGTGCCAGCAGTCACCGGGGGGGCGGCTACGAGCAGTACTTC.

This chain connects TRBV19 to TRBJ2-2, with TRBD2 as a possible D gene (7 bases). Trimming stripped 3 bases from V and 2 bases from J, with 19 bases between. The CDR3 runs 18 residues. The germline gives CDR1 LNHDA, CDR2 SQIVND (reference sequence). CDR3 in amino acids: CASSISRPGGANTGELFF. The CDR3 DNA is TGTGCCAGTAGTATTAGCCGGCCGGGGGGCGCTAACACCGGGGAGCTGTTTTTT.

The chain carries TRBV2 and TRBJ2-6; D ambiguous. Between the trimmed V and J ends, which lost 6 bases and 5 bases, there was a span of 11 bases. This CDR3 spans 14 amino acids. Looked up from germline, CDR1 is SNHLY and CDR2 is FYNNEI. The CDR3 DNA reads as TGTGCCAGCAGGCGGACCACTAGGGCCAACGTCCTGACTTTC. This gives the protein CASRRTTRANVLTF.

V usage is TRBV28 and J usage is TRBJ1-5; the D gene is possibly TRBD1 (5 bases). V was clipped by 7 bases and J by 0 bases, with 13 bases between them. Germline lookup yields CDR1 MDHEN and CDR2 SYDVKM. The CDR3 is made up of 15 amino acids. CDR3 region: CASITHRRSNQPQHF. The DNA of the CDR3 is TGTGCCAGCATAACGCACAGGCGTAGCAATCAGCCCCAGCATTTT.

This chain joins TRBV7-6 and TRBJ2-7; maybe TRBD2 (6 bases). The V gene's germline CDR1 is SGHVS and CDR2 FNYEAQ. The CDR3 runs to 14 residues. V lost 1 base and J 0 bases, leaving 7 bases between the germline ends. CDR3 DNA: TGTGCCAGCAGCTTAGACGGGAGCTCCTACGAGCAGTACTTC. This sequence encodes CASSLDGSSYEQYF.

This clone was counted a single time. The chain is built from TRBV5-1 and TRBJ2-7, with 13 bases lining up with TRBD2. CDR3 size: 16 residues. Per germline, CDR1 SGHRS and CDR2 YFSETQ. Trimming cost V 0 bases and J 1 base; bases outside gene matches: 1. The CDR3 region is CASSLGTSGGSYEQYF. The CDR3, as DNA: TGCGCCAGCAGCTTGGGGACTAGCGGGGGTTCCTACGAGCAGTACTTC.

The J gene is TRBJ1-1, the V gene TRBV27; D ambiguous. The CDR3 contains 14 residues. CDR1 is MNHEY and CDR2 is SMNVEV in the germline V gene (reference sequence). With 3 bases removed from V and 0 bases from J, the gap between germline ends came to 8 bases. CDR3 sequence reads: CASSLRGMNTEAFF. CDR3 nucleotides: TGTGCCAGCAGTTTGAGAGGCATGAACACTGAAGCTTTCTTT.

This clone was counted only a few times. V is TRBV30 and J is TRBJ1-1; D is undetermined. The CDR3 is 11 residues long. Per germline, CDR1 GTSNPN and CDR2 SVGIG (reference sequence). V was trimmed by 8 bases and J by 1 base, leaving 8 bases between them. The CDR3 DNA reads TGTGCCGTGGACGGGAACACTGAAGCTTTCTTT. Protein sequence: CAVDGNTEAFF.

This clone was observed once. The chain carries TRBV11-2 and TRBJ2-7; 12 bases agree with TRBD1. V was clipped by 3 bases and J by 5 bases; unmatched bases: 5. The germline gives CDR1 SGHAT, CDR2 FQNNGV. This CDR3 is 15 amino acids long. The CDR3, as DNA: TGTGCCAGCAGCTTGGAGGGACAGGGGGCCGACGAGCAGTACTTC. It yields the protein CASSLEGQGADEQYF.

V is TRBV10-3 and J is TRBJ2-5; 9 positions match TRBD1. The end of the DNA is better explained by TRBJ2-7, so the J call may be wrong. Germline V gene lookup returns CDR1 ENHRY and CDR2 SYGVKD. This CDR3 is built from 16 residues. The CDR3 DNA reads TGTGCCATCAGTGAGGCACAGGGGGCGCTTTCCTACGAGCAGTACTTC. Its protein product is CAISEAQGALSYEQYF.

Of note for this clone: The sample carries other DNA sequences with the same CDR3. V usage is TRBV27 and J usage is TRBJ2-7, with 9 bases matching TRBD1. The V and J ends lost 4 bases and 2 bases, in that order; junction bases with no gene match: 3. The CDR3 length is 14 residues. Germline V lookup: CDR1 MNHEY, CDR2 SMNVEV (reference sequence). CDR3 coding DNA: TGTGCCAGCAGTTCCGGGACAGGGCCCTACGAGCAGTACTTC. Protein product: CASSSGTGPYEQYF.